This is a list of T cell receptor beta chains from one sample in a study of control samples from healthy donors and cancer patients. Profiling relied on immunoSEQ multiplex PCR, and the TCRdb table lists in-frame clones only, not all of them. The sample consists of some 250,000 clones, over 70% of them appearing once. The sequenced sample consisted of PBMCs. These receptors came from a woman in her sixties with lung cancer. Both conserved end residues are trimmed from each CDR3. The order of the fields is V gene, CDR3 protein.

V gene: TRBV5-1; CDR3 protein: ASTPTGEEKLF
V gene: TRBV9; CDR3 protein: ASSWGTSGSEQF
V gene: TRBV18; CDR3 protein: ASSRQLNTEAF
V gene: TRBV6-2/TRBV6-3; CDR3 protein: ASSPGNSLNTGELF
V gene: TRBV2; CDR3 protein: ASSWIGDEQF
V gene: TRBV6-5; CDR3 protein: ASSHRTGPTDTQY
V gene: TRBV29-1; CDR3 protein: SVVTGNTGELF
V gene: TRBV14; CDR3 protein: ASSHRKGPYEQY
V gene: TRBV7-9; CDR3 protein: ASSLQGATNEKLF
V gene: TRBV3-1/TRBV3-2; CDR3 protein: ASSPPPTLSGANVLT
V gene: TRBV10-2; CDR3 protein: ASSGGQGGSSPLH
V gene: TRBV19; CDR3 protein: ASRETGSSYNSPLH
V gene: TRBV19; CDR3 protein: ASSLRTGKSWSAGELF
V gene: TRBV5-1; CDR3 protein: AVRTGPSGFYGYT
V gene: TRBV27; CDR3 protein: ASSLSRGPSYEQY
V gene: TRBV27; CDR3 protein: ASSFRVGEGTEAF